The entry below gives a single TCR beta chain sequence along with its context. Treatment meaning: oral pan-JAK inhibitor, 5-10 mg twice daily. The data stem from a study of CD8+ T cells in alopecia areata. After isolation, RNA underwent reverse transcription to generate cDNA as the sequencing template. The data were produced by immunoSEQ multiplex PCR, yet TCRdb's version contains in-frame clones alone and is incomplete. The repertoire holds approximately 170,000 clones, with roughly three fifths as singletons. The specimen comprised CD4+ T cells sorted from blood, sampled at week 4, from a patient treated with tofacitinib. This receptor was obtained from a human donor with alopecia areata.

In DNA, the CDR3 is TGTGCCAGCAGCGGTGGGGGAGGAACTGAAGCTTTCTTT. Encoded protein: CASSGGGGTEAFF. This chain uses TRBV9 with TRBJ1-1; D might be TRBD1 (5 bases). V gave up 3 bases and J gave up 5 bases, with 11 bases separating them. Germline V gene data show CDR1 as SGDLS and CDR2 as YYNGEE. This CDR3 has 13 amino acids.